The 22 T cell receptor beta chains below were found in one sample sequenced in a study of blood T cell repertoires in COVID-19. Libraries were prepared by immunoSEQ multiplex PCR; TCRdb keeps only in-frame clonotypes and omits some of them. The data hold roughly 150,000 clones, with around 80% observed a single time. The specimen was peripheral blood. The receptors come from a woman aged 45-60 years in a cohort sampled during active or convalescent COVID-19.

The J gene is TRBJ2-3, the V gene TRBV9; D may be TRBD1 (5 bases). The V end lost 3 bases, the J end lost 8 bases, and 13 bases lay between the germline ends. The CDR3 contains 13 residues. The germline V gene encodes CDR1 SGDLS and CDR2 YYNGEE. The CDR3 nucleotides read TGTGCCAGCAGCGGTGGAGACCAGGGTACGCAGTATTTT. Translation: CASSGGDQGTQYF.

This clone was counted a few times. V is TRBV19 and J is TRBJ2-5; D remains ambiguous. Trimming left V 5 bases short and J 3 bases short, with 7 bases between. The CDR3 is made up of 12 amino acids. Germline V gene data show CDR1 as LNHDA and CDR2 as SQIVND (reference sequence). For the CDR3, the DNA is TGTGCCAGTAGTGAAACAGAAGAGACCCAGTACTTC. Translating gives CASSETEETQYF.

This clone was counted at least ten times. Distinct nucleotide sequences in the sample also encode this CDR3. The chain links TRBV18 to TRBJ1-2; 7 nucleotides agree with TRBD1. CDR3 length equals 14 residues. Germline CDR1 KGHSH, CDR2 LQKENI. J was trimmed by 4 bases and V by 2 bases; bases with no gene match: 4. The CDR3 protein is CASSPTGQTYGYTF. The CDR3 DNA reads TGTGCCAGCTCACCAACGGGACAGACCTATGGCTACACCTTC.

The gene calls are TRBV5-1 and TRBJ2-5, with TRBD2 matching 7 bases. Germline loops: CDR1 SGHRS, CDR2 YFSETQ. V lost 1 base, J lost 1 base, and 4 bases stayed unmatched. This CDR3 is built from 15 residues. The CDR3 sequence is CASSLTPGGQETQYF. Here the CDR3 DNA reads TGCGCCAGCAGCTTGACTCCGGGGGGCCAAGAGACCCAGTACTTC. The entire variable domain, with the rest obtained from reference TRBV5-1 and TRBJ2-5, is as follows: KAGVTQTPRYLIKTRGQQVTLSCSPISGHRSVSWYQQTPGQGLQFLFEYFSETQRNKGNFPGRFSGRQFSNSRSEMNVSTLELGDSALYLCASSLTPGGQETQYFGPGTRLLVL.

The sample holds a few counts of this clone. The chain has TRBV6-6 and TRBJ1-5, with 8 bases aligning to TRBD1. CDR3 size: 15 residues. Germline CDR1 MNHNY, CDR2 SVGAGI (reference sequence). Unmatched junction bases numbered 11, after V lost 10 bases and J lost 3 bases. The CDR3 DNA is TGTGCCACCCGAAGGGACAGGCAATTCAATCAGCCCCAGCATTTT. Residues: CATRRDRQFNQPQHF.

This rearrangement joins TRBV7-9 to TRBJ2-1; TRBD1 is a possible D gene (6 bases). CDR3 length: 14 residues. V dropped 4 bases and J dropped 5 bases, with 12 bases sitting between them. Germline V gives CDR1 SEHNR, CDR2 FQNEAQ (reference sequence). In nucleotides, the CDR3 is TGTGCCAGCAGCTGGGGGAACAGGGACAATGAGCAGTTCTTC. This encodes CASSWGNRDNEQFF.

The rearrangement links TRBV3-1 (or the pseudogene TRBV3-2) to TRBJ2-1; D remains unclear. The CDR3 runs to 12 residues. Trimming removed 6 bases at V and 8 bases at J, with 11 bases between. Germline CDR1 is LGHDT and CDR2 is YNNKEL (reference sequence). The CDR3 is CASSLWADEQFF. CDR3 coding DNA: TGTGCCAGCAGTCTCTGGGCCGATGAGCAGTTCTTC.

The V and J genes are TRBV4-3 and TRBJ2-1; 8 bases match TRBD2. CDR1 and CDR2 (germline): LGHNA, YSLEER. J was trimmed by 7 bases and V by 3 bases; bases with no gene match: 8. The CDR3 is 15 amino acids. The CDR3 DNA is TGCGCCAGCAGCCAGCGGGGGGTTATTAAGAATGAGCAGTTCTTC. It specifies CASSQRGVIKNEQFF.

The chain has TRBV5-4 and TRBJ2-5, with 9 bases aligning to TRBD1. The CDR3 extends over 12 amino acids. Germline CDR1 and CDR2: SGHNT and YYREEE (reference sequence). The CDR3 sequence: CATGGAAETQYF. Written as DNA, the CDR3 is TGTGCTACAGGGGGCGCGGCAGAGACCCAGTACTTC.

The V and J genes are TRBV3-1 (or the pseudogene TRBV3-2) and TRBJ1-4, with D possibly matching TRBD1 (5 bases). Germline loops: CDR1 LGHDT, CDR2 YNNKEL (reference sequence). CDR3 length: 15 residues. The V gene lost 0 bases and the J gene lost 7 bases, with 12 bases spanning the gap. The CDR3 is CASSQETVVSEKLFF. In DNA form, the CDR3 reads TGTGCCAGCAGCCAAGAGACAGTCGTATCTGAAAAACTGTTTTTT.

The chain recombines TRBV19 with TRBJ1-2; 7 positions match TRBD1. V lost 7 bases and J lost 7; bases outside the gene matches: 15. Per the germline V gene, CDR1 is LNHDA and CDR2 is SQIVND (reference sequence). The CDR3 consists of 15 residues. The CDR3 sequence: CASTPSGTDRFGYTF. CDR3 bases: TGTGCCAGTACCCCATCCGGGACAGACCGTTTTGGCTACACCTTC.

This clone was found once. In nucleotides, the CDR3 is TGTGCCAGCAGCCAAGATGGCAGGGGGTATGGCTACACCTTC. Encoded protein: CASSQDGRGYGYTF. J is TRBJ1-2 and V is TRBV3-1 (or the pseudogene TRBV3-2), with 7 positions matching TRBD1. Germline CDR1 LGHDT, CDR2 YNNKEL (reference sequence). The J segment lost 5 bases and the V segment lost 0 bases, leaving 3 bases of the junction unmatched. CDR3 length: 14 amino acids.

The rearrangement links TRBV7-3 to TRBJ2-1; 8 bases are shared with TRBD2. Germline V CDR1 and CDR2: SGHTA, FQGTGA. The CDR3 runs to 15 residues. V dropped 5 bases and J dropped 2; count of bases not matched to a gene: 5. The DNA for the CDR3 is TGTGCCAGCAGCATCGGGGGGGTGGCCTACAATGAGCAGTTCTTC. It is translated as CASSIGGVAYNEQFF. The variable domain in full, with the rest retrieved from reference TRBV7-3 and TRBJ2-1, is GAGVSQTPSNKVTEKGKYVELRCDPISGHTALYWYRQSLGQGPEFLIYFQGTGAADDSGLPNDRFFAVRPEGSVSTLKIQRTERGDSAVYLCASSIGGVAYNEQFFGPGTRLTVL.

The count of this clone is one. V is TRBV6-6 and J is TRBJ1-6, with 8 bases identical to TRBD1. The junction had 7 bases not matched to a gene; V was cut back by 5 bases and J by 7 bases. CDR3 length: 15 amino acids. Germline CDR1 is MNHNY and CDR2 is SVGAGI (reference sequence). CDR3 region: CASSPGTGRNSPLHF. The CDR3 nucleotides are TGTGCCAGCAGTCCCGGGACAGGTAGAAATTCACCCCTCCACTTT.

The V call is TRBV23-1, the J call TRBJ1-2; maybe TRBD1 (6 bases). TRBV23-1 counts as an open reading frame of uncertain function. V was trimmed by 0 bases and J by 4 bases, leaving 12 bases between them. The CDR3 extends over 15 amino acids. The CDR3 DNA is TGCGCCAGCAGTCAATCAGGGGGTCCCTGCTATGGCTACACCTTC. This encodes CASSQSGGPCYGYTF.

The rearrangement joins TRBV4-1 to TRBJ2-5; D perhaps matches TRBD1 (7 bases). This CDR3 contains 16 residues. Germline assignment: CDR1 MGHRA and CDR2 YSYEKL. V was clipped by 1 base and J by 5 bases, with 17 bases between them. The CDR3 is CASSQGAARGRETQYF. In nucleotides, the CDR3 is TGCGCCAGCAGCCAAGGAGCCGCCAGGGGGAGGGAGACCCAGTACTTC.

This clone was found many times. The chain recombines TRBV4-3 with TRBJ1-4; D perhaps matches TRBD1 (6 bases). Per the germline V gene, CDR1 is LGHNA and CDR2 is YSLEER. With 4 bases removed from V and 5 bases from J, the gap between germline ends came to 14 bases. The CDR3 has 15 residues. CDR3: CASSPQEGGNEKLFF. The CDR3, as DNA: TGCGCCAGCAGCCCCCAGGAGGGGGGGAATGAAAAACTGTTTTTT.

V usage is TRBV20-1 and J usage is TRBJ2-5; the match to TRBD2 covers 9 bases. Per germline, CDR1 DFQATT and CDR2 SNEGSKA (reference sequence). Trimming removed 3 bases from V and 5 bases from J; junction bases left unmatched: 10. The CDR3 is 15 residues long. CDR3 amino acids: CSASAGLAIVETQYF. The CDR3 DNA reads TGCAGTGCTAGTGCTGGACTAGCGATTGTGGAGACCCAGTACTTC.

The CDR3 loop is CASSLAVNYGYTF. The CDR3 DNA follows: TGTGCCAGCAGCTTAGCCGTTAACTATGGCTACACCTTC. This chain uses TRBV7-2 with TRBJ1-2; D unresolved. The V gene's germline CDR1 is SGHTA and CDR2 FQGNSA. This CDR3 comprises 13 residues. V lost 0 bases, J lost 1 base, and 3 bases lay in between.

The CDR3 sequence: CASSQGRDSTYEQYF. The CDR3 DNA follows: TGTGCCAGCAGCCAAGGCCGGGACAGTACCTACGAGCAGTACTTC. The chain links TRBV3-1 (or the pseudogene TRBV3-2) to TRBJ2-7; 7 positions match TRBD1. Germline loops: CDR1 LGHDT, CDR2 YNNKEL (reference sequence). The CDR3 is made up of 15 amino acids. The J segment lost 2 bases and the V segment lost 1 base, leaving 5 bases of the junction unmatched.

The chain is built from TRBV14 and TRBJ2-5; D gene unclear. Trimming cost V 3 bases and J 4 bases, with 6 bases left between them. The CDR3 totals 12 residues. CDR1 SGHDN and CDR2 FVKESK come from the germline V gene. CDR3 loop: CASSQSVETQYF. CDR3 sequence (DNA): TGTGCCAGCAGCCAGAGTGTAGAGACCCAGTACTTC.

The chain combines TRBV4-3 with TRBJ1-2; tentative D call: TRBD1 (5 bases). This CDR3 has 14 residues. The germline gives CDR1 LGHNA, CDR2 YSLEER. Trimming pared 3 bases from V and 2 bases from J, leaving 10 bases between. CDR3 nucleotides: TGCGCCAGCAGCCAGGGACTCCGAAACTATGGCTACACCTTC. This encodes CASSQGLRNYGYTF.